Listed here is a single T cell receptor beta chain. What it recognizes is unknown. V trimming: 0 bases; J trimming: 6 bases; junction bases outside the gene matches: 3. The CDR3 length is 16 residues. Germline V gene data show CDR1 as SGHNT and CDR2 as YENEEA. Libraries were prepared by immunoSEQ multiplex PCR; TCRdb keeps only in-frame clonotypes and omits some of them. Found here are tens of thousands of clones, around four fifths of them singletons; the top ten hold less than 25%. This sample was taken from a study of OX40 agonist ivuxolimab in advanced cancers. Across the whole study: Partial responses were achieved by three patients: one hepatocellular carcinoma, two cutaneous melanoma. Study results and caveats: More expanded clones were seen, on average, in CD8+ T cells than in CD4+.

Sequenced here: CD4+ or CD8+ T cells sorted from blood, sampled in a trial of the OX40 agonist ivuxolimab. The sequence derives from an adult with an advanced solid tumor such as melanoma, head and neck, liver or kidney cancer. V usage is TRBV11-3 and J usage is TRBJ2-1, with 12 bases matching TRBD2. The chain's CDR3 is CASSLDGLAGFNEQFF. The CDR3 DNA sequence: TGTGCCAGCAGCTTAGATGGACTAGCGGGATTCAATGAGCAGTTCTTC. The full variable domain, its missing parts supplied by reference TRBV11-3 and TRBJ2-1, is EAGVVQSPRYKIIEKKQPVAFWCNPISGHNTLYWYLQNLGQGPELLIRYENEEAVDDSQLPKDRFSAERLKGVDSTLKIQPAELGDSAVYLCASSLDGLAGFNEQFFGPGTRLTVL.